This record concerns one T cell receptor (beta chain) sequence. This clone was found many times. It lacks a known antigen. The record has no base qualities; no much larger clone is one base away. The library came from PCR. This sample was sequenced with an Illumina HiSeq 4000. High-throughput sequencing was used to profile the CDR3 region of the TCR beta-chain in every patient. On the authors' methods: A classifier to discriminate distant-metastatic papillary thyroid cancer patients was built from CDR3 differences across clinicopathological groups. The Shannon index was used to assess repertoire diversity, and the Morisita-Horn index was used to assess tumor-blood repertoire similarity. TCRdb reprocessed the public reads (quality trimming at Q25 with fastp, clone calling with MiXCR) and kept in-frame beta chains. These V and J calls derive from TCRdb rather than the authors' analysis. For this sample the table gives approximately 20,000 clones, of which 25% to 35% were detected only once. The ten largest account for about 10% of the sample.

No patient had received any treatment before thyroid surgery. Using T-cell receptor beta sequencing, the researchers looked back retrospectively at clinical samples from patients, gathered between about 2011 and 2019. The data derive from a study of metastatic and nonmetastatic thyroid tumors (TCRdb year 2020). Study-wide context: Repertoires from peripheral blood and from tumor or nodule tissue samples of malignant and benign thyroid patients were compared. Broader findings and caveats from the paper: In both blood and tumor samples, malignant tumors were reported to have significantly higher TCR beta diversity than benign nodules.

The CDR3 holds 15 amino acids from the cysteine to the phenylalanine. Only the CDR3 DNA is retained, 45 bases long and in frame from the first base. Via the germline V gene, CDR1 is LGHNA and CDR2 YNFKEQ. From V the trimming removes 4 bases and from J it removes 3 bases, while the gene matches leave 7 bases of the junction unaccounted for. The specimen was tumor tissue. Rearrangement joined TRBV4-2 to TRBJ2-5; 8 bases in the middle match TRBD2. The clonotype was recovered from a female donor with papillary thyroid cancer or a benign thyroid nodule (not recorded which). Some clones in this sample may be carry-over from other donors' samples. The CDR3 region reads CASSLTSGQKETQYF. The sequenced DNA: TGTGCCAGCAGCCTAACTAGCGGACAGAAAGAGACCCAGTACTTC.